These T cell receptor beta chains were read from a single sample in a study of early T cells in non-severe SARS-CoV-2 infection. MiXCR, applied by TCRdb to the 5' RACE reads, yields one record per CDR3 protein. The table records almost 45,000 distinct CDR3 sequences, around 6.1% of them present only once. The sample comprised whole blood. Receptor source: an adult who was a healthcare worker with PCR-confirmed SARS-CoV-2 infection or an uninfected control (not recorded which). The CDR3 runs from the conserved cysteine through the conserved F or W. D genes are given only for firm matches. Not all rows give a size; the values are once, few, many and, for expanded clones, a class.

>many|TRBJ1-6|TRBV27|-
CASSKTGSSYNSPLHF
TGTGCCAGCAGTAAAACAGGGAGCTCCTATAATTCACCCCTCCACTTT
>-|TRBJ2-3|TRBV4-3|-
CASSRTATSTDTQYF
TGCGCCAGCAGCAGGACGGCAACTAGCACAGATACGCAGTATTTT
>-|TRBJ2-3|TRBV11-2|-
CASSPEYRFRTDTQYF
TGTGCCAGCAGCCCTGAATACCGGTTTCGAACAGATACGCAGTATTTT
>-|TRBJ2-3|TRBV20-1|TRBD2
CSALTSGGNTDTQYF
TGCAGTGCCCTGACTAGCGGGGGGAACACAGATACGCAGTATTTT
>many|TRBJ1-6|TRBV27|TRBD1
CASSPGTGTGNSPLHF
TGTGCCAGCAGTCCAGGGACAGGGACGGGTAATTCACCCCTCCACTTT
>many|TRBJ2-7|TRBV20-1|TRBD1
CSARGRTGRVLDEQYF
TGCAGTGCTAGAGGGAGGACAGGGCGCGTTTTGGACGAGCAGTACTTC
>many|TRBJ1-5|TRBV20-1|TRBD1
CSAREQGDNQPQHF
TGCAGTGCTAGAGAGCAGGGGGACAATCAGCCCCAGCATTTT
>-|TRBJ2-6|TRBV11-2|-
CASSITSTGANVLTF
TGTGCCAGCAGCATCACTAGTACCGGGGCCAACGTCCTGACTTTC
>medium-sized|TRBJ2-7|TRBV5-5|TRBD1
CASSSGQGGYEQYF
TGTGCCAGCAGTTCGGGACAGGGTGGCTACGAGCAGTACTTC
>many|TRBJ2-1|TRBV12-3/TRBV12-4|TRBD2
CASSPGTIIQFF
TGTGCCAGCAGCCCCGGGACTATTATACAGTTCTTC
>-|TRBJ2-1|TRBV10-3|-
CAISERGDNEQFF
TGTGCCATCAGTGAACGGGGCGACAATGAGCAGTTCTTC
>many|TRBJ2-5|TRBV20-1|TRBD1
CSARVKGTGETQYF
TGCAGTGCTAGAGTCAAGGGGACAGGAGAGACCCAGTACTTC
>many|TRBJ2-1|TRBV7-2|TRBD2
CASSYKGSGFNNEQFF
TGTGCCAGCAGTTATAAAGGTAGCGGGTTCAACAATGAGCAGTTCTTC
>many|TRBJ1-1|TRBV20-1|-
CSARDGVRGGTEAFF
TGCAGTGCTAGAGATGGGGTCAGGGGTGGGACTGAAGCTTTCTTT
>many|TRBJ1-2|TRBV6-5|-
CASSASGLEDGYTF
TGTGCCAGCAGCGCCAGTGGCTTAGAGGATGGCTACACCTTC
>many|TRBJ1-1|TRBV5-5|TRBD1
CASSWGQGATEAFF
TGTGCCAGCAGCTGGGGACAGGGGGCCACTGAAGCTTTCTTT
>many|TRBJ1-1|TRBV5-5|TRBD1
CASSLGQGATEAFF
TGTGCCAGCAGCTTGGGACAGGGAGCCACTGAAGCTTTCTTT
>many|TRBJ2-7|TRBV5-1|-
CASSVELQYEQYF
TGCGCCAGCAGCGTGGAGCTCCAGTACGAGCAGTACTTC
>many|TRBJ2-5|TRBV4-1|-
CASSQDSGSVQETQYF
TGCGCCAGCAGCCAAGATTCGGGATCGGTCCAAGAGACCCAGTACTTC
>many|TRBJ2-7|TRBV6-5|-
CASSKGGGYSYEQYF
TGTGCCAGCAGTAAGGGGGGGGGATACTCCTACGAGCAGTACTTC
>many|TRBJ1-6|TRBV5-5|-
CASSPLGQTYNSPLHF
TGTGCCAGCAGCCCATTGGGACAAACCTATAATTCACCCCTCCACTTT
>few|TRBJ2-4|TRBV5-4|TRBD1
CASSSRNSPGQGNIQYF
TGTGCCAGCAGCTCAAGAAACTCACCGGGACAGGGGAACATTCAGTACTTC
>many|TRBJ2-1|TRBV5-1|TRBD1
CASSSLTGTNEQFF
TGCGCCAGCAGCTCGTTGACAGGGACAAATGAGCAGTTCTTC
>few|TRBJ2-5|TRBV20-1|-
CSARVSGRDQGTQYF
TGCAGTGCTAGAGTTTCGGGCAGGGACCAGGGGACCCAGTACTTC
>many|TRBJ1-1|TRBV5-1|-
CASSLQGDTEAFF
TGCGCCAGCAGCTTGCAGGGCGACACTGAAGCTTTCTTT
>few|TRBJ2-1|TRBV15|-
CATSRQRYNEQFF
TGTGCCACCAGCAGGCAGAGGTACAATGAGCAGTTCTTC
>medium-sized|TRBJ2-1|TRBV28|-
CASSTRPGEGEQFF
TGTGCCAGCAGTACCCGCCCCGGGGAAGGTGAGCAGTTCTTC
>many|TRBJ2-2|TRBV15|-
CATSWGTTGELFF
TGTGCCACCAGTTGGGGGACGACCGGGGAGCTGTTTTTT
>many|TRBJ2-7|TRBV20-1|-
CSASGWETYEQYF
TGCAGTGCTAGTGGCTGGGAGACCTACGAGCAGTACTTC
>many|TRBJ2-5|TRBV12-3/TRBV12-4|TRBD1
CASRPGTGGHETQYF
TGTGCCAGCAGACCCGGGACAGGGGGGCATGAGACCCAGTACTTC
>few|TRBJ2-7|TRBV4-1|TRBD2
CASSQMASGDYEQYF
TGCGCCAGCAGCCAAATGGCCAGCGGGGACTACGAGCAGTACTTC
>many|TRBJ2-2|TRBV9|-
CASSVGGQQNTGELFF
TGTGCCAGCAGCGTAGGAGGACAGCAGAACACCGGGGAGCTGTTTTTT
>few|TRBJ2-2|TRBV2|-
CASRQDSYTGELFF
TGTGCCAGCAGACAGGACAGCTACACCGGGGAGCTGTTTTTT
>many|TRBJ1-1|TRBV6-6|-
CASSYLDRHTEAFF
TGTGCCAGCAGTTACTTGGACAGACACACTGAAGCTTTCTTT
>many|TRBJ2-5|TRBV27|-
CASSARHPTQETQYF
TGTGCCAGCAGCGCTAGACACCCGACCCAGGAGACCCAGTACTTC
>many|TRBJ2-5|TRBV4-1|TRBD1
CASSQLSGTVQETQYF
TGCGCCAGCAGCCAACTGAGTGGGACAGTTCAAGAGACCCAGTACTTC
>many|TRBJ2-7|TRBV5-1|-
CASSLTGQAMYEQYF
TGCGCCAGCAGCTTGACAGGGCAGGCCATGTACGAGCAGTACTTC
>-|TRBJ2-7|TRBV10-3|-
CAIAHQGHEQYF
TGTGCCATCGCTCATCAGGGCCACGAGCAGTACTTC
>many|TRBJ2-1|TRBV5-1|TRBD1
CASSPDRGNEQFF
TGCGCCAGCAGCCCGGACAGGGGAAATGAGCAGTTCTTC
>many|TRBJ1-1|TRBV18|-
CASSPPHNRNTEAFF
TGTGCCAGCTCACCACCGCATAACAGGAACACTGAAGCTTTCTTT
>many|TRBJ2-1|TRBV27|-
CASDPSGPPTAAEQFF
TGTGCCAGCGATCCATCCGGGCCTCCCACGGCGGCGGAGCAGTTCTTC
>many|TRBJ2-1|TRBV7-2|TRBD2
CASSLSGTSDNEQFF
TGTGCCAGCAGCCTCTCCGGGACTAGCGACAATGAGCAGTTCTTC
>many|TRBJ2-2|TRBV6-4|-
CASSDSQDTGELFF
TGTGCCAGCAGTGACTCACAGGACACCGGGGAGCTGTTTTTT
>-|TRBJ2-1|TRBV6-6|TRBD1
CASSQGAWEQFF
TGTGCCAGCAGTCAGGGGGCGTGGGAGCAGTTCTTC
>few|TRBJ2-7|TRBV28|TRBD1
CASSPTGVGYEQYF
TGTGCCAGCAGTCCGACAGGGGTGGGTTACGAGCAGTACTTC
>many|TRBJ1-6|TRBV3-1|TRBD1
CASSYRDSNSPLHF
TGTGCCAGCAGCTACCGGGACAGTAATTCACCCCTCCACTTT
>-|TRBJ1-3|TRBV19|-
CASSTGAGNTIYF
TGTGCCAGTAGTACAGGGGCTGGAAACACCATATATTTT
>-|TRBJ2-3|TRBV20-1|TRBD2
CSAREGSGGTDTQYF
TGCAGTGCTAGAGAGGGTAGCGGGGGGACAGATACGCAGTATTTT
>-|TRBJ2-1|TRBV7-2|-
CASSSKGGTNEQFF
TGTGCCAGCAGCTCTAAGGGGGGTACGAATGAGCAGTTCTTC
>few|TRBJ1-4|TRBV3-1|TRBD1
CASSYRGGTNEKLFF
TGTGCCAGCAGCTACAGGGGTGGTACTAATGAAAAACTGTTTTTT
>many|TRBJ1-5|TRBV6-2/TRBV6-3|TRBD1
CASKNRGQINQPQHF
TGTGCCAGCAAGAACCGGGGACAGATCAATCAGCCCCAGCATTTT